One and the same sample provided the 28 T cell receptor beta chains below, sequenced in a study of PD-1 blockade in mismatch repair-deficient tumors. Sequenced by immunoSEQ multiplex PCR; TCRdb stores in-frame clones only, minus some. The sample includes approximately 80,000 clones, 80% to 90% of them seen just once. The material was peripheral blood, obtained 44 weeks after starting pembrolizumab. These receptors all come from an adult with mismatch repair-deficient cancer.

This clone was seen a few times. V and J are TRBV14 and TRBJ1-4, with D perhaps TRBD1 (5 bases). Trimming took 1 base from V and 3 from J, leaving 6 bases between them. Germline assignment: CDR1 SGHDN and CDR2 FVKESK. The CDR3 is 14 amino acids. The CDR3 protein is CASSQGQSNEKLFF. DNA for the CDR3: TGTGCCAGCAGCCAAGGACAGTCTAATGAAAAACTGTTTTTT.

The chain couples TRBV6-6 to TRBJ2-1; unclear D gene. This CDR3 spans 13 amino acids. V was clipped by 8 bases and J by 7 bases, with 15 bases between them. Germline lookup yields CDR1 MNHNY and CDR2 SVGAGI (reference sequence). The CDR3 is CASQLHGRNEQFF. The CDR3 DNA reads as TGTGCCAGCCAACTACACGGTCGGAATGAGCAGTTCTTC.

This clone was counted a few times. The rearrangement joins TRBV6-5 to TRBJ2-7, with unresolved D. Looked up from germline, CDR1 is MNHEY and CDR2 is SVGAGI. The CDR3 runs to 11 residues. V was cut by 6 bases and J by 0 bases, with 3 bases left in between. CDR3 in amino acids: CASRSSYEQYF. The CDR3 DNA reads TGTGCCAGCAGGAGCTCCTACGAGCAGTACTTC.

The V call is TRBV21-1, the J call TRBJ1-4; TRBD1 is taken as the D call from the table, unchecked against the DNA. TRBV21-1 is a known pseudogene. This CDR3 spans 14 amino acids. CDR3 nucleotides: TGTGCCAGCGGGGACAGGGAATCTAATGAAACTCTGTTTTTT. It yields the protein CASGDRESNETLFF.

The J gene is TRBJ2-5, the V gene TRBV25-1; 8 bases line up with TRBD1. Germline trimming cut 5 bases from V and 3 bases from J; bases unmatched to any gene: 5. CDR1 is MGHDK and CDR2 is SYGVNS in the germline V gene. There are 14 residues in the CDR3. CDR3 residues: CASSRGQGEETQYF. The CDR3, as DNA: TGTGCCAGCAGTAGAGGACAGGGAGAAGAGACCCAGTACTTC.

V usage is TRBV14 and J usage is TRBJ2-4, with D unclear. There are 13 residues in the CDR3. V shed 0 bases and J shed 13 bases, with 13 bases lying between them. CDR1 is SGHDN and CDR2 is FVKESK in the germline V gene. The CDR3 protein is CASSQELSAAQYF. The CDR3 DNA is TGTGCCAGCAGCCAAGAGTTAAGCGCGGCCCAGTACTTC.

This clone was counted only a few times. J is TRBJ1-2 and V is TRBV10-3, with a possible D match to TRBD1 (5 bases). CDR3 length: 17 residues. With 6 bases removed from V and 1 base from J, the gap between germline ends came to 21 bases. Germline lookup yields CDR1 ENHRY and CDR2 SYGVKD. CDR3: CAISEKTVGFLNYGYTF. DNA for the CDR3: TGTGCCATCAGCGAAAAGACAGTGGGGTTTCTTAACTATGGCTACACCTTC.

This sequence joins TRBV5-1 and TRBJ1-1; 7 nucleotides agree with TRBD1. Unmatched junction bases numbered 5, after V lost 4 bases and J lost 2 bases. Germline CDR1 and CDR2: SGHRS and YFSETQ. The CDR3 has 14 residues. Here the CDR3 DNA reads TGCGCCAGCAGCGGGGGGACAGCTAACACTGAAGCTTTCTTT. This translates into CASSGGTANTEAFF.

J is TRBJ2-1 and V is TRBV2, with TRBD2 identical over 9 bases. Germline V CDR1 and CDR2: SNHLY, FYNNEI. Trimming at V came to 9 bases and at J to 8 bases, leaving 14 bases not matched to a gene. The length of the CDR3 is 15 residues. The CDR3 spells CASEALAGIGHEQFF. CDR3 bases: TGTGCCAGTGAGGCCCTAGCGGGAATAGGCCATGAGCAGTTCTTC.

The chain joins TRBV30 to TRBJ2-1; no definite D call. Looked up from germline, CDR1 is GTSNPN and CDR2 is SVGIG (reference sequence). The V end was cut by 4 bases, the J end by 3 bases, with 10 bases between. This CDR3 spans 13 amino acids. The chain's CDR3 is CAWKSDHYNEQFF. CDR3 DNA sequence: TGTGCCTGGAAATCCGACCACTACAATGAGCAGTTCTTC.

This clone was recorded a few times. The CDR3 sequence is CASEGQYSDYTF. CDR3 nucleotide sequence: TGTGCCAGCGAGGGACAGTACTCCGACTACACCTTC. The chain recombines TRBV2 with TRBJ1-2; TRBD1 agrees at 7 bases. Trimming took 8 bases from V and 10 from J; bases not matched to a gene: 10. CDR1 is SNHLY and CDR2 is FYNNEI in the germline V gene. CDR3 length equals 12 residues. The variable domain in full, with the rest retrieved from reference TRBV2 and TRBJ1-2, is EPEVTQTPSHQVTQMGQEVILRCVPISNHLYFYWYRQILGQKVEFLVSFYNNEISEKSEIFDDQFSVERPDGSNFTLKIRSTKLEDSAMYFCASEGQYSDYTFGSGTRLTVV.

The chain links TRBV11-3 to TRBJ2-2; unclear D gene. This CDR3 spans 13 amino acids. V dropped 3 bases and J dropped 5 bases, with 7 bases sitting between them. Germline V lookup: CDR1 SGHNT, CDR2 YENEEA. CDR3 in DNA: TGTGCCAGCAGCTTTACCGGTACCGGGGAGCTGTTTTTT. Encoded protein: CASSFTGTGELFF.

The genes are TRBV29-1 and TRBJ2-7; tentatively, D is TRBD1 (6 bases). The CDR3 is 13 amino acids. In germline, CDR1 is SQVTM, CDR2 ANQGSEA. V shed 5 bases and J shed 0 bases, with 11 bases lying between them. CDR3 sequence reads: CSVLRDNSYEQYF. As DNA, the CDR3 is TGCAGCGTTCTCCGGGACAACTCCTACGAGCAGTACTTC.

This chain connects TRBV5-1 to TRBJ1-2, with D possibly matching TRBD1 (5 bases). CDR1 is SGHRS, CDR2 YFSETQ, per germline. CDR3 length: 14 residues. Trimming took off 4 bases at V and 2 bases at J, with 12 bases between the two ends. The chain's CDR3 is CASSDEAGNYGYTF. DNA for the CDR3: TGCGCCAGCAGCGATGAGGCAGGGAACTATGGCTACACCTTC.

This chain joins TRBV5-1 and TRBJ2-7; D may be TRBD1 (6 bases). With 0 bases removed from V and 4 bases from J, the gap between germline ends came to 14 bases. Germline V CDR1 and CDR2: SGHRS, YFSETQ. This CDR3 comprises 15 residues. This chain's CDR3 is CASSLEGGWAYEQYF. The CDR3 DNA follows: TGCGCCAGCAGCTTGGAAGGGGGATGGGCGTACGAGCAGTACTTC.

The CDR3 reads CAWSLAGGWNEQFF. CDR3 sequence (DNA): TGTGCCTGGAGTCTAGCGGGAGGATGGAATGAGCAGTTCTTC. V and J are TRBV30 and TRBJ2-1; 11 bases fit TRBD2. This CDR3 is built from 14 residues. Germline loops: CDR1 GTSNPN, CDR2 SVGIG (reference sequence). The V segment lost 2 bases and the J segment 7 bases; nucleotides outside the gene matches: 4.

The chain carries TRBV5-1 and TRBJ2-7; 8 nucleotides line up with TRBD1. The V gene end was trimmed by 3 bases and the J gene end by 3 bases; junction bases not matched to a gene: 2. The CDR3 has 13 amino acids. Germline CDR1 and CDR2: SGHRS and YFSETQ. CDR3 DNA sequence: TGCGCCAGCAGCTACGGACAGGGCTACGAGCAGTACTTC. Its protein is CASSYGQGYEQYF.

The V call is TRBV19, the J call TRBJ1-3; D is undetermined. V shed 3 bases and J shed 3 bases, with 9 bases lying between them. The CDR3 consists of 14 residues. Germline V CDR1 and CDR2: LNHDA, SQIVND (reference sequence). DNA for the CDR3: TGTGCCAGTAGTATCCAGAAGAATGGAAACACCATATATTTT. Translated: CASSIQKNGNTIYF.

The chain is built from TRBV7-9 and TRBJ2-7; no definite D call. The ends were cut back, 8 bases at V and 4 bases at J, with 12 bases in the middle. Germline CDR1 SEHNR, CDR2 FQNEAQ (reference sequence). The CDR3 is 12 residues long. In DNA, the CDR3 is TGTGCCAGCGCGAACCAACCTTACGAGCAGTACTTC. Its translation is CASANQPYEQYF.

The V and J genes are TRBV5-1 and TRBJ2-7; the match to TRBD1 covers 7 bases. V lost 0 bases and J lost 3; bases outside the gene matches: 6. Per germline, CDR1 SGHRS and CDR2 YFSETQ. This CDR3 spans 15 amino acids. The CDR3 loop is CASSLDETGNYEQYF. DNA for the CDR3: TGCGCCAGCAGCTTGGACGAGACAGGGAACTACGAGCAGTACTTC. Using reference TRBV5-1 and TRBJ2-7 for the parts outside the CDR3, the full variable domain is KAGVTQTPRYLIKTRGQQVTLSCSPISGHRSVSWYQQTPGQGLQFLFEYFSETQRNKGNFPGRFSGRQFSNSRSEMNVSTLELGDSALYLCASSLDETGNYEQYFGPGTRLTVT.

This sequence joins TRBV11-3 and TRBJ1-2; 11 positions match TRBD1. CDR3 length: 14 residues. J was trimmed by 7 bases and V by 5 bases; bases with no gene match: 6. Germline V lookup: CDR1 SGHNT, CDR2 YENEEA. In nucleotides, the CDR3 is TGTGCCAGCAGCGAGGACAGGGGGCTTCGTGGCTACACCTTC. This gives the protein CASSEDRGLRGYTF.

The chain employs TRBV10-3 and TRBJ1-1; possibly TRBD1 for D (5 bases). Per germline, CDR1 ENHRY and CDR2 SYGVKD. V was trimmed by 6 bases and J by 1 base, leaving 12 bases between them. This CDR3 region has 14 residues. The DNA for the CDR3 is TGTGCCATCAGATTTGGGACGCAGAACACTGAAGCTTTCTTT. Encoded protein: CAIRFGTQNTEAFF.

There are a few counts of this clone. The chain combines TRBV13 with TRBJ2-1, with unresolved D. Germline CDR1 reads PRHDT; CDR2 reads FYEKMQ (reference sequence). The CDR3 is made up of 13 amino acids. Trimming removed 0 bases at V and 7 bases at J, with 7 bases between. The CDR3 coding sequence is TGTGCCAGCAGCTTAGGCCTAACGAATGAGCAGTTCTTC. Residues: CASSLGLTNEQFF.

CDR3 protein: CASSANRKTYGYTF. The CDR3 nucleotides read TGTGCCAGTAGTGCAAATCGAAAGACCTATGGCTACACCTTC. The chain joins TRBV19 to TRBJ1-2; unclear D gene. The CDR3 runs to 14 residues. Germline V CDR1 and CDR2: LNHDA, SQIVND (reference sequence). V was trimmed by 5 bases and J by 4 bases, leaving 14 bases between them.

V gene TRBV5-6 combines with J gene TRBJ2-7; D is uncertain. The ends were cut back, 4 bases at V and 0 bases at J, with 11 bases in the middle. In germline, CDR1 is SGHDT, CDR2 YYEEEE. The CDR3 contains 14 residues. The CDR3 sequence is CASSPGGSSYEQYF. DNA for the CDR3: TGTGCCAGCAGCCCTGGCGGCAGCTCCTACGAGCAGTACTTC.

The chain couples TRBV7-8 to TRBJ1-4, with unresolved D. This CDR3 is built from 18 residues. Germline V gene lookup returns CDR1 SGHVS and CDR2 FQNEAQ. The V end was cut by 1 base, the J end by 0 bases, with 15 bases between. CDR3 sequence: CASSLVPRTVATNEKLFF. The CDR3 DNA is TGTGCCAGCAGCTTAGTTCCCCGGACGGTAGCAACTAATGAAAAACTGTTTTTT.

The chain is built from TRBV10-3 and TRBJ2-1, with 8 bases identical to TRBD2. The CDR3 runs to 14 residues. Trimming took 4 bases from V and 10 from J; bases not matched to a gene: 9. Germline V lookup: CDR1 ENHRY, CDR2 SYGVKD. CDR3 in amino acids: CAISVGLAGGEQFF. CDR3 in DNA: TGTGCCATCAGTGTAGGGCTAGCGGGCGGAGAGCAGTTCTTC.

The chain links TRBV4-3 to TRBJ1-3; D remains ambiguous. The CDR3 covers 16 residues. V shed 0 bases and J shed 0 bases, with 9 bases lying between them. Germline assignment: CDR1 LGHNA and CDR2 YSLEER. CDR3 in amino acids: CASSQDRTGSGNTIYF. DNA for the CDR3: TGCGCCAGCAGCCAAGATAGGACCGGCTCTGGAAACACCATATATTTT.